This is a list of T cell receptor beta chains from one sample in a study of blood T cell repertoires in COVID-19. The protocol was immunoSEQ multiplex PCR, while the TCRdb copy is restricted to in-frame clones and leaves out a portion. The data contain more than 25,000 clones, 87% of them singletons. Sequencing used peripheral blood. These receptors came from a man aged 55 to 69 with active COVID-19. Both conserved end residues are part of each CDR3. D genes are given only for firm matches. Where a row states a size, it is once, few, many or the class of an expanded clone; other rows omit it.

CDR3aa: CAWSPYSGGVTEAFF; CDR3nt: TGTGCCTGGAGTCCGTACAGCGGTGGGGTCACTGAAGCTTTCTTT; abundance: .; j_gene: TRBJ1-1; d_gene: .; v_gene: TRBV30
CDR3aa: CASSRMGGLAGPGRGEQYF; CDR3nt: TGTGCCAGCAGCCGTATGGGAGGACTAGCGGGGCCGGGACGCGGCGAGCAGTACTTC; abundance: .; j_gene: TRBJ2-7; d_gene: TRBD2; v_gene: TRBV9
CDR3aa: CASSIQGADTQYF; CDR3nt: TGTGCCAGCAGCATACAAGGGGCAGATACGCAGTATTTT; abundance: .; j_gene: TRBJ2-3; d_gene: .; v_gene: TRBV7-2
CDR3aa: CASSYVGTSRETQYF; CDR3nt: TGTGCCAGCAGTTACGTCGGGACTAGCCGGGAGACCCAGTACTTC; abundance: .; j_gene: TRBJ2-5; d_gene: TRBD2; v_gene: TRBV6-2/TRBV6-3
CDR3aa: CASSLSDRDVYGYEQYF; CDR3nt: TGTGCCAGCAGCCTCTCCGACAGGGATGTCTATGGGTACGAGCAGTACTTC; abundance: few; j_gene: TRBJ2-7; d_gene: TRBD1; v_gene: TRBV7-9
CDR3aa: CSASQGARYSPLHF; CDR3nt: TGCAGTGCTAGTCAGGGGGCTAGATATTCACCCCTCCACTTT; abundance: .; j_gene: TRBJ1-6; d_gene: TRBD1; v_gene: TRBV20-1
CDR3aa: CSVGQATGELFF; CDR3nt: TGCAGCGTTGGGCAGGCCACCGGGGAGCTGTTTTTT; abundance: .; j_gene: TRBJ2-2; d_gene: .; v_gene: TRBV29-1
CDR3aa: CASSFRLANYEQYF; CDR3nt: TGTGCCAGCAGTTTCCGACTAGCTAACTACGAGCAGTACTTC; abundance: .; j_gene: TRBJ2-7; d_gene: TRBD2; v_gene: TRBV6-5
CDR3aa: CATSRDRANTEAFF; CDR3nt: TGTGCCACCAGCAGAGATAGAGCGAACACTGAAGCTTTCTTT; abundance: .; j_gene: TRBJ1-1; d_gene: .; v_gene: TRBV15
CDR3aa: CASSPTGRVAQETQYF; CDR3nt: TGTGCCAGCAGCCCCACAGGGCGGGTGGCTCAAGAGACCCAGTACTTC; abundance: .; j_gene: TRBJ2-5; d_gene: .; v_gene: TRBV5-8
CDR3aa: CASSAGVSETQYF; CDR3nt: TGTGCCAGCAGCGCAGGGGTTTCAGAGACCCAGTACTTC; abundance: .; j_gene: TRBJ2-5; d_gene: .; v_gene: TRBV9
CDR3aa: CASSRRQGNTEAFF; CDR3nt: TGTGCCAGCTCACGTCGACAGGGGAACACTGAAGCTTTCTTT; abundance: .; j_gene: TRBJ1-1; d_gene: TRBD1; v_gene: TRBV18
CDR3aa: CASSQVRGPPLHF; CDR3nt: TGTGCCAGCAGCCAAGTTAGGGGTCCACCCCTCCACTTT; abundance: .; j_gene: TRBJ1-6; d_gene: .; v_gene: TRBV14
CDR3aa: CASIPPMNTEAFF; CDR3nt: TGTGCCAGCATCCCTCCTATGAACACTGAAGCTTTCTTT; abundance: few; j_gene: TRBJ1-1; d_gene: .; v_gene: TRBV2
CDR3aa: CASSLPGTGNEKLFF; CDR3nt: TGTGCCAGCAGTTTACCGGGGACAGGGAATGAAAAACTGTTTTTT; abundance: .; j_gene: TRBJ1-4; d_gene: TRBD1; v_gene: TRBV28
CDR3aa: CASSLGGGLYNEQFF; CDR3nt: TGCGCCAGCAGCTTGGGTGGGGGACTATACAATGAGCAGTTCTTC; abundance: .; j_gene: TRBJ2-1; d_gene: TRBD2; v_gene: TRBV5-1
CDR3aa: CASSGEGHSEEYF; CDR3nt: TGTGCCAGCAGCGGGGAGGGGCATTCGGAGGAGTATTTT; abundance: .; j_gene: TRBJ2-3; d_gene: TRBD2; v_gene: TRBV12-3/TRBV12-4
CDR3aa: CASSEAYLPVREALYGYTF; CDR3nt: TGTGCCAGCAGTGAAGCGTACCTACCGGTCAGGGAGGCTCTCTATGGCTACACCTTC; abundance: .; j_gene: TRBJ1-2; d_gene: .; v_gene: TRBV6-1
CDR3aa: CASSFGTGSSGANVLTF; CDR3nt: TGTGCCAGCAGCTTTGGGACAGGTAGCTCTGGGGCCAACGTCCTGACTTTC; abundance: .; j_gene: TRBJ2-6; d_gene: TRBD1; v_gene: TRBV7-6
CDR3aa: CSVEDLKRGHYNEQFF; CDR3nt: TGCAGCGTTGAAGATCTTAAGCGGGGGCACTACAATGAGCAGTTCTTC; abundance: .; j_gene: TRBJ2-1; d_gene: TRBD2; v_gene: TRBV29-1
CDR3aa: CASTVTGSTDTQYF; CDR3nt: TGTGCCAGCACCGTGACAGGGTCGACAGATACGCAGTATTTT; abundance: .; j_gene: TRBJ2-3; d_gene: TRBD1; v_gene: TRBV27
CDR3aa: CASSEGVSSYNEQFF; CDR3nt: TGTGCCAGCAGCGAAGGGGTTAGCTCCTACAATGAGCAGTTCTTC; abundance: .; j_gene: TRBJ2-1; d_gene: .; v_gene: TRBV7-3
CDR3aa: CASSMGGRLTTEAFF; CDR3nt: TGTGCCAGTAGTATGGGGGGACGCTTGACCACTGAAGCTTTCTTT; abundance: .; j_gene: TRBJ1-1; d_gene: .; v_gene: TRBV19
CDR3aa: CASSRSGSSYNEQFF; CDR3nt: TGCGCCAGCAGCCGATCAGGTAGCTCCTACAATGAGCAGTTCTTC; abundance: .; j_gene: TRBJ2-1; d_gene: .; v_gene: TRBV5-1
CDR3aa: CASSGGGLIQETQYF; CDR3nt: TGTGCCAGCAGCGGGGGGGGTCTCATCCAAGAGACCCAGTACTTC; abundance: .; j_gene: TRBJ2-5; d_gene: TRBD2; v_gene: TRBV9
CDR3aa: CASSFGGAPGTQYF; CDR3nt: TGTGCCAGCAGCTTTGGCGGGGCCCCGGGTACGCAGTATTTT; abundance: .; j_gene: TRBJ2-3; d_gene: .; v_gene: TRBV7-2
CDR3aa: CASSLGQQYEQYF; CDR3nt: TGTGCCAGCAGCCTCGGACAGCAATACGAGCAGTACTTC; abundance: few; j_gene: TRBJ2-7; d_gene: .; v_gene: TRBV7-3
CDR3aa: CASSQWTENTEAFF; CDR3nt: TGTGCCAGCAGCCAATGGACAGAGAACACTGAAGCTTTCTTT; abundance: once; j_gene: TRBJ1-1; d_gene: .; v_gene: TRBV3-1/TRBV3-2
CDR3aa: CSILLRDRASYEQYF; CDR3nt: TGCAGCATTCTCCTCCGGGACAGGGCGTCCTACGAGCAGTACTTC; abundance: .; j_gene: TRBJ2-7; d_gene: TRBD1; v_gene: TRBV29-1
CDR3aa: CASSPLGGDTQYF; CDR3nt: TGTGCCAGCAGTCCCCTGGGGGGAGATACGCAGTATTTT; abundance: .; j_gene: TRBJ2-3; d_gene: .; v_gene: TRBV12-3/TRBV12-4
CDR3aa: CASTQRGHEAFF; CDR3nt: TGTGCCAGTACCCAGCGGGGACATGAAGCTTTCTTT; abundance: .; j_gene: TRBJ1-1; d_gene: .; v_gene: TRBV19
CDR3aa: CAISARGDTEAFF; CDR3nt: TGTGCCATCAGTGCTCGAGGAGACACTGAAGCTTTCTTT; abundance: .; j_gene: TRBJ1-1; d_gene: .; v_gene: TRBV10-3
CDR3aa: CATSRSRTSYEKLFF; CDR3nt: TGTGCCACCAGCAGATCACGGACATCATATGAAAAACTGTTTTTT; abundance: .; j_gene: TRBJ1-4; d_gene: .; v_gene: TRBV15
CDR3aa: CAWSYGLAGEQFF; CDR3nt: TGTGCCTGGAGTTACGGACTAGCGGGGGAGCAGTTCTTC; abundance: .; j_gene: TRBJ2-1; d_gene: TRBD2; v_gene: TRBV30
CDR3aa: CASSSQGDYEQYF; CDR3nt: TGTGCCAGTAGTAGTCAGGGCGACTACGAGCAGTACTTC; abundance: .; j_gene: TRBJ2-7; d_gene: .; v_gene: TRBV19
CDR3aa: CASQTGNGEKLFF; CDR3nt: TGTGCCAGCCAGACAGGCAACGGCGAAAAACTGTTTTTT; abundance: .; j_gene: TRBJ1-4; d_gene: .; v_gene: TRBV12-3/TRBV12-4
CDR3aa: CAISESLLQAGNTEAFF; CDR3nt: TGTGCCATCAGTGAGTCCCTCCTGCAGGCAGGGAACACTGAAGCTTTCTTT; abundance: once; j_gene: TRBJ1-1; d_gene: .; v_gene: TRBV10-3
CDR3aa: CASSFPEGYGYTF; CDR3nt: TGTGCCAGCAGTTTTCCGGAGGGCTATGGCTACACCTTC; abundance: .; j_gene: TRBJ1-2; d_gene: .; v_gene: TRBV12-3/TRBV12-4
CDR3aa: CASSQETRGGGANVLTF; CDR3nt: TGCGCCAGCAGCCAAGAGACTCGCGGCGGGGGGGCCAACGTCCTGACTTTC; abundance: .; j_gene: TRBJ2-6; d_gene: .; v_gene: TRBV4-1
CDR3aa: CASSSHRGRSEKLFF; CDR3nt: TGTGCCAGCAGTTCCCACAGGGGGCGTAGTGAAAAACTGTTTTTT; abundance: .; j_gene: TRBJ1-4; d_gene: TRBD1; v_gene: TRBV28
CDR3aa: CASSLVVGGAVSDTQYF; CDR3nt: TGTGCCAGCAGCTTGGTAGTCGGGGGGGCGGTCTCGGATACGCAGTATTTT; abundance: .; j_gene: TRBJ2-3; d_gene: TRBD2; v_gene: TRBV5-4
CDR3aa: CASMDRANEKLFF; CDR3nt: TGTGCCAGCATGGACAGGGCTAATGAAAAACTGTTTTTT; abundance: .; j_gene: TRBJ1-4; d_gene: TRBD1; v_gene: TRBV2
CDR3aa: CASTFSGVEETQYF; CDR3nt: TGTGCCAGCACCTTTAGCGGGGTGGAGGAGACCCAGTACTTC; abundance: .; j_gene: TRBJ2-5; d_gene: TRBD2; v_gene: TRBV3-1/TRBV3-2
CDR3aa: CASSPGGGTGELFF; CDR3nt: TGTGCCAGCAGCCCGGGGGGGGGCACCGGGGAGCTGTTTTTT; abundance: .; j_gene: TRBJ2-2; d_gene: TRBD2; v_gene: TRBV28
CDR3aa: CASSWDRSYEQYF; CDR3nt: TGTGCCAGCAGCTGGGACAGATCTTACGAGCAGTACTTC; abundance: .; j_gene: TRBJ2-7; d_gene: TRBD1; v_gene: TRBV6-5
CDR3aa: CASSLSTGSTEAFF; CDR3nt: TGTGCCAGCAGTCTCTCGACAGGGAGCACTGAAGCTTTCTTT; abundance: few; j_gene: TRBJ1-1; d_gene: TRBD1; v_gene: TRBV27
CDR3aa: CAIKTQATGELFF; CDR3nt: TGTGCCATCAAGACACAGGCTACCGGGGAGCTGTTTTTT; abundance: .; j_gene: TRBJ2-2; d_gene: .; v_gene: TRBV10-3
CDR3aa: CASSETGQGSLGPLETQYF; CDR3nt: TGTGCCAGCAGTGAAACGGGACAGGGGTCTCTCGGGCCCTTGGAGACCCAGTACTTC; abundance: .; j_gene: TRBJ2-5; d_gene: TRBD1; v_gene: TRBV6-1
CDR3aa: CASSTRTGPAPLHF; CDR3nt: TGTGCCAGCAGCACCCGAACAGGTCCGGCACCCCTCCACTTT; abundance: .; j_gene: TRBJ1-6; d_gene: .; v_gene: TRBV7-8
CDR3aa: CASSLGATHQRETQYF; CDR3nt: TGTGCCAGCAGCTTGGGAGCGACCCACCAGCGGGAGACCCAGTACTTC; abundance: .; j_gene: TRBJ2-5; d_gene: .; v_gene: TRBV5-5
CDR3aa: CASRPRGLGNTEAFF; CDR3nt: TGTGCCAGCAGACCGAGGGGGTTAGGGAACACTGAAGCTTTCTTT; abundance: .; j_gene: TRBJ1-1; d_gene: .; v_gene: TRBV27
CDR3aa: CASSQGTSSYEQYF; CDR3nt: TGTGCCAGTAGCCAGGGGACGAGCTCCTACGAGCAGTACTTC; abundance: .; j_gene: TRBJ2-7; d_gene: .; v_gene: TRBV19
CDR3aa: CASREYNEQFF; CDR3nt: TGTGCCAGCAGGGAGTACAATGAGCAGTTCTTC; abundance: .; j_gene: TRBJ2-1; d_gene: .; v_gene: TRBV13
CDR3aa: CASSSSLTGANTEAFF; CDR3nt: TGTGCCAGCAGTAGTTCTCTGACAGGGGCGAACACTGAAGCTTTCTTT; abundance: .; j_gene: TRBJ1-1; d_gene: TRBD1; v_gene: TRBV5-4
CDR3aa: CASSLRAGSSYGYTF; CDR3nt: TGTGCCAGCAGTTTACGGGCAGGGTCGAGCTATGGCTACACCTTC; abundance: .; j_gene: TRBJ1-2; d_gene: .; v_gene: TRBV27
CDR3aa: CASSVVDGVSTDTQYF; CDR3nt: TGTGCCAGCAGCGTAGTGGACGGGGTGAGCACAGATACGCAGTATTTT; abundance: .; j_gene: TRBJ2-3; d_gene: .; v_gene: TRBV9
CDR3aa: CASSEKGREAQPQHF; CDR3nt: TGTGCCAGCAGTGAAAAGGGGAGGGAAGCTCAGCCCCAGCATTTT; abundance: few; j_gene: TRBJ1-5; d_gene: .; v_gene: TRBV6-1